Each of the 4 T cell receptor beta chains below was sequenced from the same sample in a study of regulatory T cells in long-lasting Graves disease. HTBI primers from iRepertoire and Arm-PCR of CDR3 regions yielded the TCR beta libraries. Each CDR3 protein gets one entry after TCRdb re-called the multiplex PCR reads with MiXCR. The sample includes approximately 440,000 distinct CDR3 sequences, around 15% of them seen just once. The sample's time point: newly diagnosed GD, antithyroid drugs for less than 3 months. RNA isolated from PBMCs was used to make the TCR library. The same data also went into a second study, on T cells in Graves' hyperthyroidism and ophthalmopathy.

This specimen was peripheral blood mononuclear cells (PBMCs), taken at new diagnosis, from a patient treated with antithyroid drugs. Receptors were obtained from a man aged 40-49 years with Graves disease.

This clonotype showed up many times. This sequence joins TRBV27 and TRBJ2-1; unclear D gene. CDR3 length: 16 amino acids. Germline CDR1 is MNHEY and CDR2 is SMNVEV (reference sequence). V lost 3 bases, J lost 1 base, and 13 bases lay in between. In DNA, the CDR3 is TGTGCCAGCAGTTTTCGACCACTTGGATCCTACAATGAGCAGTTCTTC. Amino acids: CASSFRPLGSYNEQFF.

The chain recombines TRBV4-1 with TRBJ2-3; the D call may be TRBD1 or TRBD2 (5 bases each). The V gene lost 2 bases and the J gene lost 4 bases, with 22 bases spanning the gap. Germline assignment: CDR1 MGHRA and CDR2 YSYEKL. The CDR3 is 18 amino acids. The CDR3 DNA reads TGCGCCAGCAGCCAAAAGGGCGAGAGGGGTCTAGCAGCAGATACGCAGTATTTT. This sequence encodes CASSQKGERGLAADTQYF.

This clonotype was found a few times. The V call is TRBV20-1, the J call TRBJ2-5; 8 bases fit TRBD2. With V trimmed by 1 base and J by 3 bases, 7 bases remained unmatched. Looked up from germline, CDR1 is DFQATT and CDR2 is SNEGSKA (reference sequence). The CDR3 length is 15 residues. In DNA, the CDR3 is TGCAGTGCTAGAGTAATAGCGGGATTAGAAGAGACCCAGTACTTC. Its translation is CSARVIAGLEETQYF.

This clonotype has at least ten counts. Here the CDR3 DNA reads TGCAGTGCTAGAGGACCAAGCTCCTACGAGCAGTACTTC. Amino acid sequence: CSARGPSSYEQYF. V is TRBV20-1 and J is TRBJ2-7; the D is unclear. From germline, CDR1 is DFQATT and CDR2 SNEGSKA (reference sequence). The length of the CDR3 is 13 residues. Trimming stripped 1 base from V and 0 bases from J, with 7 bases between.